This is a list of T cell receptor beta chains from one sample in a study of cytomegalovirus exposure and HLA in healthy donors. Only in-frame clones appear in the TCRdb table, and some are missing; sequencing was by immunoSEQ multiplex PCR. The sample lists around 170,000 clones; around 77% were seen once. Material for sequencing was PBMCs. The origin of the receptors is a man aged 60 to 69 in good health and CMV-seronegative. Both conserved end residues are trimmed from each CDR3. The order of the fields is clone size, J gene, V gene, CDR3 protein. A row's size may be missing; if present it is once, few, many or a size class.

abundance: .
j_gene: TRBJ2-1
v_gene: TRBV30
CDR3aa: AWGPGTGLRNEQF

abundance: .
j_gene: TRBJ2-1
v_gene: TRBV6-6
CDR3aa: ASSLAGVSYNEQF

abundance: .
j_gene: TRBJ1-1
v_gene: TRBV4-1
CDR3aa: ASSLDRDAFLAF

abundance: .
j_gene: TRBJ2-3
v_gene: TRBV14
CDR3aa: ASSPPGLATRTQY

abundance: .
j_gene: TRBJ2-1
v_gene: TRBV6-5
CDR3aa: ASSEGLAGDEQF

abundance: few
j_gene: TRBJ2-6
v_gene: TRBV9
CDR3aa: ASSPLLGQGQGGANVLT

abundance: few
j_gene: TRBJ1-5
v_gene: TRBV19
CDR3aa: ASSPQGAGSNQPQH

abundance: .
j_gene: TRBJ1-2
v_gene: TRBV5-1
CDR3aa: ASSLKREVRGAGYGYP

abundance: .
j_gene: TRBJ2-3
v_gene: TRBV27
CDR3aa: ASSILAGRTDTQY

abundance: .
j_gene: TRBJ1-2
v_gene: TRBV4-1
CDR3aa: ASSQEQGARYGYT

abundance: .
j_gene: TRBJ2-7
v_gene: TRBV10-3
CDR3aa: AISEAGTRSSYEQY

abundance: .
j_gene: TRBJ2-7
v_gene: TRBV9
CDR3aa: ASSVGQGDAYEQY

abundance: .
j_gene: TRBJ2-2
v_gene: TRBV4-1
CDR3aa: ASRTGANTGELF

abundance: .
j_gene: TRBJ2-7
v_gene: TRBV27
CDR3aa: ATSRTVTRAYEQY

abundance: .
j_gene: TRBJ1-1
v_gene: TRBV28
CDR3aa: ATIVVIRGQTEAF

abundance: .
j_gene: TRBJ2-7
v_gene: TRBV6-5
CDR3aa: ASSYKVDGNYEQY

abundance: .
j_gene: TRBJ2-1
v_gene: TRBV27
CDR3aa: ASSDRGYEQF

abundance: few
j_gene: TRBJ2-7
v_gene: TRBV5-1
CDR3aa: ASSLGGPYEQY

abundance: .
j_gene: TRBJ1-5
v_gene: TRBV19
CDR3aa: ASSETQGAVEPQH

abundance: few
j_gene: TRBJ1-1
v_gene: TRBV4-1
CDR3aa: ASSQAVNTEAF

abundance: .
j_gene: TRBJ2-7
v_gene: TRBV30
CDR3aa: AWSPGSYYEQY

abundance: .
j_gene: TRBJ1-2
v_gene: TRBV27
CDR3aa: ASTNGGVYGYT

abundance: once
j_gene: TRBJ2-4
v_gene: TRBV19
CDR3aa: ASSGLAGGHVNIQY

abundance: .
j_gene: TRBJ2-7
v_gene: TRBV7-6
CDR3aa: ASSLQLAAEQC

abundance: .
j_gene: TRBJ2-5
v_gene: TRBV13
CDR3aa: ASSFWEGTQQETQY

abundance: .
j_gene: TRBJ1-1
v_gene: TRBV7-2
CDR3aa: ASSSSRGTEAF

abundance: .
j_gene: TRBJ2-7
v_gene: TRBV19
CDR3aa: ASMEGIGSYEQY

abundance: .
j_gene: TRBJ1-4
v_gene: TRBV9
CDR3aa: ASKKTGSQKLF

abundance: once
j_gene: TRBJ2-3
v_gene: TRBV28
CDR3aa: ASSTFVAGRTDTQY

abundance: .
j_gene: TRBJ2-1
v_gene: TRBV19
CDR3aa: ASMGGHEQF

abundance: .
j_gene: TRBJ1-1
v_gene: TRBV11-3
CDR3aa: ASSLGTGSEAF

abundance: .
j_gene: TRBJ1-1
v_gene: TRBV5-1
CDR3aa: ASSLGQVRTEAF

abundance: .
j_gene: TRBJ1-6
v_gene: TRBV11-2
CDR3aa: ASSLENNSPLH

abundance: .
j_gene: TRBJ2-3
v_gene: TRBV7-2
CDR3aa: ASSLGPRHSTDTQY

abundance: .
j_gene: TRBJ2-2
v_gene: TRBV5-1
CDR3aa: ASSLSGGGTGELF

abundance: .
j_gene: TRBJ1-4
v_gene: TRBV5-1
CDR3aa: ASSLGTGGLGEKLF

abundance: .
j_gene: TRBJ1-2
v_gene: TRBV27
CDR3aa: ASTGSVGRGYYGYT

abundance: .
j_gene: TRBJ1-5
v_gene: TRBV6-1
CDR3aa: ASRETHPSQPQH

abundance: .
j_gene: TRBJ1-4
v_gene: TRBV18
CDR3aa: ASSPFEQANNEKLF

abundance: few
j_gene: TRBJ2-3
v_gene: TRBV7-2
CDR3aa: ASSPGGRGGTDTQY

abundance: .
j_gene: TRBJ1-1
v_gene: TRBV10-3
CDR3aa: AAQTGDTEAF

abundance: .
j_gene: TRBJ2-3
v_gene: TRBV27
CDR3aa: ASSSGTGGTDTQY

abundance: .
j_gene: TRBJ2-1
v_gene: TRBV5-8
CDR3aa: ASSFRDRDSREQF

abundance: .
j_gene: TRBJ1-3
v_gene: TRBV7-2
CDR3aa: ASSNGQDSGNTIY

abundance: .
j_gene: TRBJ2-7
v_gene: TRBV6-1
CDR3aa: ASSGPRDRGGDEQY

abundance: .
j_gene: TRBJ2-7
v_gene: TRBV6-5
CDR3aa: ASSYGGTGTYEQY

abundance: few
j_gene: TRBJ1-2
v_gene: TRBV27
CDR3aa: ASSLGATNYGYT

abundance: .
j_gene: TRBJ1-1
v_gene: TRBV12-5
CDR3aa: ASGLGRSTEAF

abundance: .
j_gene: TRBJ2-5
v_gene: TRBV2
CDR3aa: ASTGDNKETQY

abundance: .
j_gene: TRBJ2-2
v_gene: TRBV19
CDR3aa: ASSDRGWNTGELF

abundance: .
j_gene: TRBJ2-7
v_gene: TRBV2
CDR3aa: ASSAKTRNDEQY

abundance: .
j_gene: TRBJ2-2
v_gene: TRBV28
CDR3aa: ASSFLSPRELF

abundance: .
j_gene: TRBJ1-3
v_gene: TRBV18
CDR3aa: ASSLGSTGNTIY

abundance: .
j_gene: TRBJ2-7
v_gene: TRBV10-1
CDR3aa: ASSGHETYEQY

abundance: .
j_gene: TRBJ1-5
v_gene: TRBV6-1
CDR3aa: ASRERGNSNQPQH